A selection of T cell receptor beta chains follows, all from one sample in a study of blood T cell repertoires in COVID-19. Assay: immunoSEQ multiplex PCR; the TCRdb copy retains only in-frame clones and omits some. The table lists approximately 120,000 clones, around 81% of them singletons, with over 9.5% in the top ten. Material for sequencing was peripheral blood. These receptor sequences come from a human donor in a cohort sampled during active COVID-19. CDR3s include the opening cysteine and the closing phenylalanine or tryptophan. The D gene is left open where the match is weak. The size of a clone is reported for some rows only, either as once, few or many, or as a class for expanded clones.

j_gene: TRBJ1-2
abundance: -
d_gene: -
v_gene: TRBV30
CDR3nt: TGTGCCTGCGGAGGGGGGGGCTATGGCTACACCTTC
CDR3aa: CACGGGGYGYTF

j_gene: TRBJ1-3
abundance: -
d_gene: TRBD1
v_gene: TRBV5-1
CDR3nt: TGCGCCAGCAGCTATTCGGGACAGGGATCAGGAAACACCATATATTTT
CDR3aa: CASSYSGQGSGNTIYF

j_gene: TRBJ2-3
abundance: -
d_gene: -
v_gene: TRBV9
CDR3nt: TGTGCCAGCAGCGTAAACCCCAGGGAGGTAACAGATACGCAGTATTTT
CDR3aa: CASSVNPREVTDTQYF

j_gene: TRBJ2-6
abundance: -
d_gene: -
v_gene: TRBV18
CDR3nt: TGTGCCAGCTCACCGACCTACAGGGCCTCTGGGGCCAACGTCCTGACTTTC
CDR3aa: CASSPTYRASGANVLTF

j_gene: TRBJ1-4
abundance: -
d_gene: TRBD1
v_gene: TRBV15
CDR3nt: TGTGCCACCAGCAGGGACAGGGTCAATGAAAAACTGTTTTTT
CDR3aa: CATSRDRVNEKLFF

j_gene: TRBJ2-3
abundance: -
d_gene: -
v_gene: TRBV24-1
CDR3nt: TGTGCCACCAGTCTTGGGGGGAAATCGGTAGATACGCAGTATTTT
CDR3aa: CATSLGGKSVDTQYF

j_gene: TRBJ2-7
abundance: -
d_gene: -
v_gene: TRBV9
CDR3nt: TGTGCCAGCAGCGTAGCGGAGGGCCGACGCGAGCAGTACTTC
CDR3aa: CASSVAEGRREQYF

j_gene: TRBJ2-6
abundance: -
d_gene: -
v_gene: TRBV6-5
CDR3nt: TGTGCCAGCAGCAGTACCTCTGGGGCCAACGTCCTGACTTTC
CDR3aa: CASSSTSGANVLTF

j_gene: TRBJ1-2
abundance: -
d_gene: -
v_gene: TRBV4-3
CDR3nt: TGCGCCAGCAGCCAAGATGCGGGGGCAGGGTATGGCTACACCTTC
CDR3aa: CASSQDAGAGYGYTF

j_gene: TRBJ1-1
abundance: once
d_gene: TRBD1
v_gene: TRBV19
CDR3nt: TGTGCCTCAGGGGACAGGGGAGCCCCCGTCCCTGAAGCTTTCTTT
CDR3aa: CASGDRGAPVPEAFF

j_gene: TRBJ1-4
abundance: -
d_gene: -
v_gene: TRBV7-9
CDR3nt: TGTGCCAGCAGACCTAACAGGTTCCCTAATGAAAAACTGTTTTTT
CDR3aa: CASRPNRFPNEKLFF

j_gene: TRBJ2-7
abundance: -
d_gene: -
v_gene: TRBV3-1/TRBV3-2
CDR3nt: TGTGCCACCTTGGACAAGGCCCACGAGCAGTACTTC
CDR3aa: CATLDKAHEQYF

j_gene: TRBJ2-3
abundance: -
d_gene: -
v_gene: TRBV29-1
CDR3nt: TGCAGCGTTGGCCAGAACACAGATACGCAGTATTTT
CDR3aa: CSVGQNTDTQYF

j_gene: TRBJ2-2
abundance: once
d_gene: -
v_gene: TRBV5-8
CDR3nt: TGTGCCAGCAGCTCCCCATGGGGGGGGGCGAGCACCGGGGAGCTGTTTTTT
CDR3aa: CASSSPWGGASTGELFF

j_gene: TRBJ1-1
abundance: few
d_gene: -
v_gene: TRBV7-9
CDR3nt: TGTGCCAGCAGCTTAGACAATGGTCGCGAAGCTTTCTTT
CDR3aa: CASSLDNGREAFF

j_gene: TRBJ2-2
abundance: -
d_gene: TRBD2
v_gene: TRBV4-2
CDR3nt: TGTGCCAGCACACAGGGACTAGCGGGAGACACCGGGGAGCTGTTTTTT
CDR3aa: CASTQGLAGDTGELFF

j_gene: TRBJ2-1
abundance: few
d_gene: -
v_gene: TRBV5-1
CDR3nt: TGCGCCAGCAGCCTCGGGGTCCATCCTCAGAATGAGCAGTTCTTC
CDR3aa: CASSLGVHPQNEQFF

j_gene: TRBJ2-6
abundance: -
d_gene: -
v_gene: TRBV6-5
CDR3nt: TGTGCCAGCAGTTACTCGTCCGGGGCTGGGGCCAACGTCCTGACTTTC
CDR3aa: CASSYSSGAGANVLTF

j_gene: TRBJ2-3
abundance: -
d_gene: TRBD2
v_gene: TRBV5-1
CDR3nt: TGCGCCAGCAGCTTAAGCCTAGCGGGAGGAGATACGCAGTATTTT
CDR3aa: CASSLSLAGGDTQYF

j_gene: TRBJ2-7
abundance: -
d_gene: TRBD1
v_gene: TRBV2
CDR3nt: TGTGCCAGCAAACGTGGGACAGGGGTTAATTACGAGCAGTACTTC
CDR3aa: CASKRGTGVNYEQYF

j_gene: TRBJ1-1
abundance: -
d_gene: -
v_gene: TRBV29-1
CDR3nt: TGCAGCGTTGCGAACAGGGTGTCAGGTACTGAAGCTTTCTTT
CDR3aa: CSVANRVSGTEAFF

j_gene: TRBJ2-7
abundance: -
d_gene: TRBD2
v_gene: TRBV7-3
CDR3nt: TGTGCCAGCAGCTCCGGGGGGAGCTCCTACGAGCAGTACTTC
CDR3aa: CASSSGGSSYEQYF

j_gene: TRBJ1-4
abundance: -
d_gene: -
v_gene: TRBV7-2
CDR3nt: TGTGCCAGCAGCTCAGGACAGCGAGGGACTAATGAAAAACTGTTTTTT
CDR3aa: CASSSGQRGTNEKLFF

j_gene: TRBJ1-6
abundance: -
d_gene: -
v_gene: TRBV6-4
CDR3nt: TGTGCCAGCAGAGAGACAGCCTCTTTTAATTCACCCCTCCACTTT
CDR3aa: CASRETASFNSPLHF

j_gene: TRBJ2-2
abundance: -
d_gene: -
v_gene: TRBV28
CDR3nt: TGTGCCAGCAGTTTATGGGGCAGGGGGGCCGGGGAGCTGTTTTTT
CDR3aa: CASSLWGRGAGELFF

j_gene: TRBJ1-1
abundance: -
d_gene: -
v_gene: TRBV6-5
CDR3nt: TGTGCCAGCAGTTACGTGGGGAGTAGGAACACTGAAGCTTTCTTT
CDR3aa: CASSYVGSRNTEAFF

j_gene: TRBJ1-5
abundance: -
d_gene: -
v_gene: TRBV19
CDR3nt: TGTGCCAGTAGCGGGGGCTTGGGGAGGGGGAGTCAGCCCCAGCATTTT
CDR3aa: CASSGGLGRGSQPQHF

j_gene: TRBJ2-1
abundance: -
d_gene: -
v_gene: TRBV19
CDR3nt: TGTGCCAGTAGTTTCAACAGCAATGAGCAGTTCTTC
CDR3aa: CASSFNSNEQFF

j_gene: TRBJ1-1
abundance: -
d_gene: -
v_gene: TRBV30
CDR3nt: TGTGCCTGGAGTGTACTGGGCAGGGGAGCCAGGATGAACACTGAAGCTTTCTTT
CDR3aa: CAWSVLGRGARMNTEAFF

j_gene: TRBJ2-5
abundance: -
d_gene: TRBD2
v_gene: TRBV28
CDR3nt: TGTGCCAGCAGTTTGTTAGCGGGGACCCAGTACTTC
CDR3aa: CASSLLAGTQYF

j_gene: TRBJ1-6
abundance: -
d_gene: TRBD1
v_gene: TRBV30
CDR3nt: TGTGCCTGGAGCGGGACAGGTCTGAGGGCACCCCTCCACTTT
CDR3aa: CAWSGTGLRAPLHF

j_gene: TRBJ2-1
abundance: -
d_gene: -
v_gene: TRBV4-3
CDR3nt: TGCGCCAGCAGCCAAGCCGGGACTCCCGGTGAGCAGTTCTTC
CDR3aa: CASSQAGTPGEQFF

j_gene: TRBJ2-1
abundance: once
d_gene: TRBD2
v_gene: TRBV11-2
CDR3nt: TGTGCCAGCAGCGTCGGACTAGCGGGGTCCTACAATGAGCAGTTCTTC
CDR3aa: CASSVGLAGSYNEQFF

j_gene: TRBJ2-1
abundance: -
d_gene: TRBD2
v_gene: TRBV5-8
CDR3nt: TGTGCCAGCAGCGAGGAGCGGGAACTCTCCTACAATGAGCAGTTCTTC
CDR3aa: CASSEERELSYNEQFF

j_gene: TRBJ1-2
abundance: -
d_gene: TRBD1
v_gene: TRBV7-3
CDR3nt: TGTGCCAGTGCGGGACAGGCGGCCTATGGCTACACCTTC
CDR3aa: CASAGQAAYGYTF